This T cell receptor beta chain derives from a study of T cells in Graves' hyperthyroidism and ophthalmopathy (dated by TCRdb to about 2019). About the investigation overall: Peripheral blood samples were taken at the time of initial diagnosis, prior to any treatment. To identify distinguishing TCR V-J signatures, a discovery cohort of around 100 patients was used, comprising 43 with Graves' ophthalmopathy and 57 with stable Graves' hyperthyroidism. Whether ophthalmopathy could be predicted prospectively was tested in an independent validation cohort made up of 18 to 20 hyperthyroidism patients plus 17 patients who later progressed to ophthalmopathy. The roughly 90 discovery patients were divided at random into training and test sets in a 7:3 ratio. Thyroid tissue and blood T-cell repertoires from roughly six Graves' hyperthyroidism patients were also compared in the study. Following sampling, methimazole starting at 30 mg daily was given to hyperthyroidism patients, and high-dose intravenous methylprednisolone was given to ophthalmopathy patients. TCR Vbeta CDR3 sequencing of fewer than 150 peripheral blood samples (43 ophthalmopathy, about 75 hyperthyroidism and 17 progressor patients) is reported in the paper.

Amplification of TCR beta CDR3 regions was carried out from RNA transcripts. The first round of RT-PCR for the TCR CDR3 was performed with the HTBI primer set and the Qiagen OneStep RT-PCR kit. The libraries were constructed in a second round of multiplex PCR and then size-selected and purified. Sequencing of the libraries was done on an Illumina HiSeq2000 using paired-end 100 bp reads. Under the source paper's analysis protocol: Raw data were processed with SOAPnuke, discarding reads with adapters, uncalled bases, mean Phred below 15, or no exact constant-primer or identifier match. High-quality paired reads were merged using COPE v1.2.5, and each unique nucleotide sequence was defined as a clonotype. Clonotypes were aligned to IMGT TRBV, TRBD and TRBJ reference segments using MiTCR v1.1. Only V-J combinations with frequency above 0.0001, covering 99.2% of repertoires, were analysed. The TCS score was defined as F50 (clonal expansion) divided by E x V (chaos), with BLOSUM62-based TCRdist calculated between CDR3 peptides within each V-J. Welch's t-statistics and random forest reduced some 510 V-J features to 10 to 15, which were used in a naive Bayes classifier (R e1071). The public sequencing data were trimmed at Q25 with fastp and processed into clonotypes with MiXCR by TCRdb, which kept only in-frame beta chains. Rows matching on CDR3 protein sequence are summarized as one entry with the most common DNA and genes. For this entry, the V and J calls and clone size follow TCRdb and not the study's own pipeline. This sample has fewer than 600,000 distinct CDR3 sequences in its table, and around 15% of those were observed once. About 15% of the sample is taken by the ten largest.

The germline V gene provides CDR1 WSHSY and CDR2 SAAADI. The cysteine opens and the phenylalanine closes a CDR3 of 15 amino acids. Just the 45-base CDR3 DNA is kept, in frame starting at base 1. V drops 8 bases and J drops 0 bases, leaving 14 bases in between. This clonotype was observed many times. Its antigen specificity is not known. No much larger clone exists at a distance of one base, and base qualities are not known. What the study reported, not specific to this receptor: No statistical method was used to set the sample size in advance, and investigators knew the group allocation. During validation, the model predicted progression to ophthalmopathy a median of around 6 months ahead of onset, with almost 71% sensitivity and 72.22% specificity. Blood samples also contained most of the expanded thyroid clonotypes (frequency above 0.001), which suggests that blood repertoires may reflect thyroid immune responses. A 13 V-J signature model separated ophthalmopathy from stable hyperthyroidism, with roughly 88% sensitivity and 81% to 82% specificity in cross-validation and 80%/75% in testing.

Stable Graves' hyperthyroidism was defined as no progression to ophthalmopathy during 18 months of follow-up. Hyperthyroidism patients were newly diagnosed, had a disease duration of under 2 months, and were aged 18 to 65 years. Any patient with an uncontrolled infection, another autoimmune disease, pregnancy or lactation was excluded. Diagnoses were established on the basis of clinical symptoms, serum thyroxine and TRAb, thyroid ultrasound, and orbital computed tomography. PBMCs were separated from over 9 ml of fresh peripheral blood using Ficoll-Paque density gradient centrifugation. Total RNA was extracted with Trizol reagent, and quality was checked on an Agilent 2100 Bioanalyzer.

This clonotype originated in a woman between 40 and 50 years old with Graves' hyperthyroidism. Sequencing was done on a sample of blood. The sequence is built from TRBV10-2 and TRBJ1-5; TRBD1 is a possible D gene, resting on 5 matching bases. CDR3 reads: CASARQGGSNQPQHF. The sequenced DNA is TGCGCCAGCGCCAGGCAGGGTGGTAGCAATCAGCCCCAGCATTTT.